These T cell receptor beta chains were read from a single sample in a study of cytotoxic CD8 clonotypes in ibrutinib-treated CLL. Generated by immunoSEQ multiplex PCR, the TCRdb table keeps only in-frame clones and is missing some. The sample carries roughly 250,000 clones, roughly 70% recorded once. Sequences were derived from PBMCs, sampled after 24 months of ibrutinib treatment. The receptors derive from a human donor with chronic lymphocytic leukemia. Both conserved end residues are part of each CDR3. A D gene is named only where the DNA matches it firmly. Clone size is stated in some rows and not others, as once, few, many or a class when expanded.

DNA | CDR3 | D | J | size | V
TGTGCCAGCAGTTCCGACAGGGGCTACACCTTC | CASSSDRGYTF | . | TRBJ1-2 | . | TRBV6-6
TGCGCCAGCAGCTTGGGGGGGACAAAACCTGCGACCTACGAGCAGTACTTC | CASSLGGTKPATYEQYF | . | TRBJ2-7 | . | TRBV5-1
TGTGCCAGCAGCGGAACAGGGGGCGGACAGCCCCAGCATTTT | CASSGTGGGQPQHF | TRBD1 | TRBJ1-5 | few | TRBV2
TGTGCCAGCAGTGTGTCATCGAACACCGGGGAGCTGTTTTTT | CASSVSSNTGELFF | . | TRBJ2-2 | few | TRBV28
TGCGCCAGCAGCCAAGATCCAGGGACTAGCGTTTACAATGAGCAGTTCTTC | CASSQDPGTSVYNEQFF | TRBD2 | TRBJ2-1 | . | TRBV4-1
TGCGCCAGCAGTTATAAATTCGGGGAGCTGTTTTTT | CASSYKFGELFF | . | TRBJ2-2 | . | TRBV5-1
TGTGCCAGCAGTTTAGGATTAGCGGGAGGGAATGAGCAGTTCTTC | CASSLGLAGGNEQFF | TRBD2 | TRBJ2-1 | once | TRBV28
TGTGCCAGCAGCTGGGGACTAGCGTCCCGCACAGATACGCAGTATTTT | CASSWGLASRTDTQYF | TRBD2 | TRBJ2-3 | few | TRBV13
TGTGCCAGCTCTTCCTTTCTAGCAACGGGCCAAGAGACCCAGTACTTC | CASSSFLATGQETQYF | . | TRBJ2-5 | . | TRBV18
TGTGCCACCAGCAGAGCCGGACAGGCGCCGTACGAGCAGTACTTC | CATSRAGQAPYEQYF | TRBD1 | TRBJ2-7 | . | TRBV15
TGTGCCTGGTCTAGCGGGAGTGGGACAGATACGCAGTATTTT | CAWSSGSGTDTQYF | TRBD2 | TRBJ2-3 | . | TRBV30
TGTGCCAGCAGTGAACATAGGGCCGGGGAGACCCAGTACTTC | CASSEHRAGETQYF | . | TRBJ2-5 | . | TRBV2
TGTGCCAGCAGACCCGGGTCTTCCAAGACCTACGAGCAGTACTTC | CASRPGSSKTYEQYF | . | TRBJ2-7 | . | TRBV6-1
TGTGCCAGCAGCTTTGGGACGGACTATGGCTACACCTTC | CASSFGTDYGYTF | . | TRBJ1-2 | . | TRBV11-1